This is a list of T cell receptor beta chains from one sample in a study of T cells after yellow fever vaccination. TCRdb used MiXCR to reprocess the 5' RACE reads, holding one entry per CDR3 protein. In the table there are a few hundred thousand distinct CDR3 sequences, around 10% of which are singletons. Sequencing was performed on PBMCs, taken on the day of the first yellow fever vaccination. These receptors all come from a man aged 18-30 years who received the YFV17D yellow fever vaccine. The CDR3 runs from the conserved cysteine through the conserved F or W.

v_call	j_call	cdr3_aa
TRBV9	TRBJ2-5	CASSVGVLIDGGQETQYF
TRBV11-2	TRBJ2-2	CASSLSSGQRGRELFF
TRBV14	TRBJ2-3	CASSQVPGPTTDTQYF
TRBV19	TRBJ1-1	CASTYQIGSRYTEAFF
TRBV4-1	TRBJ2-1	CASRHGNEQFF
TRBV18	TRBJ2-1	CASSPRPGTGAYNEQFF
TRBV19	TRBJ1-2	CASSSSGTGANYGYTF
TRBV10-3	TRBJ2-3	CAISESRLAVSTDTQYF
TRBV30	TRBJ1-2	CAWERTHNGYTF
TRBV19	TRBJ1-5	CASSREQGAEQPQHF
TRBV19	TRBJ2-3	CASSMEEDTQYF
TRBV20-1	TRBJ1-5	CSASREPGDQPQHF
TRBV6-2/TRBV6-3	TRBJ2-7	CASTLTGTYEQYF
TRBV5-1	TRBJ1-2	CASSYNTGSYGYTF
TRBV25-1	TRBJ1-2	CASFGPNYGYTF
TRBV5-1	TRBJ2-1	CASRGQGLNNEQFF
TRBV19	TRBJ1-2	CASSDGQGADYGYTF
TRBV2	TRBJ1-1	CASSDRTGNTEAFF
TRBV3-1	TRBJ2-7	CASSQVVGGGYEQYF
TRBV6-2/TRBV6-3	TRBJ2-1	CASSYGNSRIYNEQFF
TRBV7-9	TRBJ2-3	CASSPAGSSTDTQYF
TRBV6-1	TRBJ2-3	CASSEVPSGGDTQYF
TRBV30	TRBJ1-4	CAWSVQGSGKLFF
TRBV29-1	TRBJ2-3	CSGEGGGGHTDTQYF
TRBV11-2	TRBJ2-7	CASSLETGYHHF
TRBV7-6	TRBJ2-2	CASSFLSGGASGELFF
TRBV6-5	TRBJ1-1	CASSYWGADTEAFF
TRBV18	TRBJ2-5	CASSPPSGVETQYF
TRBV27	TRBJ1-2	CASSPDRWGSNYGYTF
TRBV20-1	TRBJ2-5	CSAHPAAGGMETQYF
TRBV7-8	TRBJ2-1	CASSPSSFYEQFF
TRBV20-1	TRBJ1-2	CSARDGTGYGYTF
TRBV7-2	TRBJ1-4	CASSSFPNSRIEKLFF
TRBV12-3/TRBV12-4	TRBJ1-1	CASSLWGGFEAFF
TRBV20-1	TRBJ1-4	CSHLGGDNEKLFF
TRBV7-9	TRBJ2-5	CASSQWTGETQYF
TRBV6-5	TRBJ2-2	CASSTKTRPGELFF
TRBV5-1	TRBJ2-1	CASSLKDRGNEQFF
TRBV6-2/TRBV6-3	TRBJ2-5	CASSYSFQETQYF
TRBV29-1	TRBJ1-1	CSVGFGEAFF
TRBV9	TRBJ1-1	CASSVDGQSAEAFF
TRBV7-9	TRBJ1-5	CASSPSRDGRGQPQHF
TRBV10-3	TRBJ1-6	CAITAGPARGNSPLHF
TRBV12-3/TRBV12-4	TRBJ2-7	CASSRTAGIYEQYF
TRBV12-3/TRBV12-4	TRBJ1-1	CASSLSGGRTEAFF
TRBV5-1	TRBJ2-1	CASSLEQGVGNEQFF
TRBV7-9	TRBJ1-2	CASSLMHYGYTF
TRBV5-1	TRBJ1-2	CASSLAGGHSKGYTF
TRBV12-3/TRBV12-4	TRBJ2-3	CASSFSGGWTDTQYF
TRBV5-1	TRBJ2-3	CASLPFSRDSTDTQYF